The clone carrying this T cell receptor (beta chain) was recorded a few times. This specimen belongs to a study of T cell repertoires in cytomegalovirus infection. Study as a whole: Through public TCR beta signatures, both CMV infection and matching HLA type were indicated.

Looked up from germline, CDR1 is MNHEY and CDR2 is SVGEGT. The ends were cut back, 5 bases at V and 4 bases at J, with 11 bases in the middle. CDR3 length equals 13 residues. TCRdb redid the calling of the reads with MiXCR, one entry per CDR3 protein. Counted here are about 530,000 distinct CDR3 sequences, more than 25% occurring once; the ten biggest clones make up less than 15%. The rearrangement links TRBV6-2 or TRBV6-3 to TRBJ1-1; D gene uncertain. Sequencing was carried out using PBMCs. The sequence derives from a human donor in good health (CMV status not recorded). Some clones in this sample may be carry-over from other donors' samples. Here the CDR3 reads CASSARGGTEAFF. The CDR3 nucleotides read TGTGCCAGCAGTGCCCGGGGTGGCACTGAAGCTTTCTTT.